Listed here are 8 T cell receptor beta chains from one sample, sequenced in a study of vaccination and CD4 T cells after COVID-19. Treatment noted: roughly ten-day PBMC culture with coronavirus spike peptide pools or control peptides (ViraFEST assay). No cognate antigen is known for these TCRs. Cultured CD4+ T cell DNA underwent sequencing with the Oncomine TCR Beta short-read assay. Using its own MiXCR run on the PCR reads, TCRdb lists one record per CDR3 protein. The sample includes a few thousand distinct CDR3 sequences, roughly 13% of them seen just once. The specimen sequenced was CD4+ T cells from blood, cultured in vitro. Receptors originate from a human donor who had recovered from COVID-19.

This clonotype rates as medium-sized. The rearrangement links TRBV19 to TRBJ1-5; D possibly corresponds to TRBD1 (5 bases). The germline CDR1 and CDR2 sequences are LNHDA and SQIVND (reference sequence). This CDR3 contains 13 residues. The germline V and J ends were trimmed by 7 bases and 7 bases, with 14 bases remaining between them. The CDR3 reads CASTTGPRQPQHF. CDR3 in DNA: TGTGCCAGTACTACGGGGCCCCGGCAGCCCCAGCATTTT.

This clonotype rates as medium-sized. The chain joins TRBV21-1 to TRBJ1-2; TRBD1 is the table's D call and was not checked against the DNA. TRBV21-1 is a pseudogene segment. The CDR3 has 14 residues. CDR3 nucleotide sequence: TGTGCCAGTAATGACATTGGGGGCTTTGGTGGCTACACCTTC. Amino acids: CASNDIGGFGGYTF.

This clonotype was observed a handful of times. The DNA is left out, because the CDR3 cannot be placed on it with certainty; the CDR3 is given as TCRdb lists it. This chain uses TRBV7-5 with TRBJ2-7; TRBD1, the table's D call, was not compared with the DNA. TRBV7-5 is a pseudogene. The CDR3 numbers 19 amino acids, ends counted. CDR3 residues: CISVSEAPNPGQGIYEQYF.

This clonotype is medium-sized by share. This CDR3 is CASRDSSSPLHF. The DNA for the CDR3 is TGTGCCAGCCGGGACAGTAGTTCACCCCTCCACTTT. The chain employs TRBV6-2 or TRBV6-3 and TRBJ1-6, with 7 positions matching TRBD1. Trimming removed 8 bases from V and 9 bases from J; junction bases left unmatched: 4. This CDR3 spans 12 amino acids. Germline V gene lookup returns CDR1 MNHEY and CDR2 SVGEGT.

The chain combines TRBV11-3 with TRBJ2-5, with TRBD2 matching over 13 bases. With 5 bases clipped from V and 1 base from J, the junction kept 22 bases outside the gene matches. The CDR3 length is 22 residues. Germline CDR1 and CDR2: SGHNT and YENEEA. In nucleotides, the CDR3 is TGTGCCAGCAGCCACCCGGGACAGGGAACCGGGACTAGCGGGGTATTCCAAGAGACCCAGTACTTC. As protein: CASSHPGQGTGTSGVFQETQYF.

V is TRBV30 and J is TRBJ1-1; D is undetermined. In germline, CDR1 is GTSNPN, CDR2 SVGIG (reference sequence). V was clipped by 2 bases and J by 8 bases, with 9 bases between them. The CDR3 is 11 residues long. The CDR3 coding sequence is TGTGCCTGGAGTCCATCTCGAGAAGCTTTCTTT. Its protein is CAWSPSREAFF.

This clonotype has only a few counts. The CDR3: CASSWGQTMGEQYF. CDR3 DNA sequence: TGTGCCAGCAGCTGGGGACAGACGATGGGCGAGCAGTACTTC. J is TRBJ2-7 and V is TRBV11-1; 7 nucleotides match TRBD1. In germline, CDR1 is SGHAT, CDR2 FQDESV (reference sequence). The V segment lost 4 bases and the J segment 6 bases; nucleotides outside the gene matches: 9. The CDR3 is 14 amino acids.

Judged by abundance, this clonotype is medium-sized. The V gene is TRBV27, the J gene TRBJ1-2, with D possibly being TRBD1 (5 bases). The length of the CDR3 is 16 residues. Germline V gene lookup returns CDR1 MNHEY and CDR2 SMNVEV (reference sequence). V shed 4 bases and J shed 5 bases, with 20 bases lying between them. CDR3: CASSSTGTPKGYGYTF. The CDR3 DNA reads as TGTGCCAGCAGTTCGACCGGGACTCCGAAGGGGTATGGCTACACCTTC.